This T cell receptor beta chain was sequenced during a study of blood T cell repertoires in COVID-19. Study-level background: Samples representing acute and convalescent COVID-19 were sourced from the United States, Italy and Spain.

Note on this clone: A read error may account for a junction end that differs from germline.

Germline CDR1 and CDR2: SSHAT and FNYEAQ (reference sequence). This CDR3 region has 16 residues. The assay was immunoSEQ multiplex PCR, and TCRdb's table has in-frame clones only and misses some. The profile shows around 310,000 clones, 70% to 90% of them singletons. The sequence derives from a woman aged 45 to 65 with active or convalescent COVID-19. The V and J genes are TRBV7-7 and TRBJ2-2; 12 positions match TRBD2. Material: peripheral blood. The CDR3 region has the DNA TGTGCTAGCAGCCCTAGCGGGGGGGCCGTGGTCGGGGAGCTGTTTTTT. It specifies CASSPSGGAVVGELFF.